The source of this T cell receptor beta chain is a study of neoadjuvant anti-PD-1 for oral cavity cancer. Study at large: Non-progressing patients received a fourth nivolumab dose near day 43, then surgery on days 50-56.

This clone was seen just once. Its antigen remains unidentified. TCRdb's table, derived via immunoSEQ multiplex PCR, lists solely in-frame clones and lacks some. Among around 13,000 clones listed, 65% were seen once. Study-level findings and limits: Higher pretreatment blood Treg/Th17 ratios correlated with higher pretreatment blood and lower post-treatment tumor TCRbeta clonality.

This CDR3 is 16 amino acids long. Germline CDR1 and CDR2: SQVTM and ANQGSEA. Germline trimming cut 1 base from V and 0 bases from J; bases unmatched to any gene: 6. The sequence was obtained from a person aged 35-80 years with oral cavity squamous cell carcinoma. This chain uses TRBV29-1 with TRBJ2-7; 10 bases are a match to TRBD2. The sequences come from PBMCs, collected before nivolumab (anti-PD-1) treatment. CDR3 nucleotide sequence: TGCAGCGTTGAAGTAGCGGGAGGCCGGTCCTCCTACGAGCAGTACTTC. Its protein product is CSVEVAGGRSSYEQYF.